The 10 T cell receptor beta chains below all came from one sample that was sequenced in a study of blood T cell repertoires in COVID-19. The table came from immunoSEQ multiplex PCR; TCRdb's copy has only in-frame clones and leaves some out. Among over 30,000 clones listed, approximately 77% were seen once. Sequences were obtained from peripheral blood. The receptors come from a human donor in a cohort sampled during active COVID-19.

This clone appeared a single time. This rearrangement joins TRBV5-4 to TRBJ1-6, with 9 bases identical to TRBD1. The CDR3 runs 15 residues. From germline, CDR1 is SGHNT and CDR2 YYREEE (reference sequence). V dropped 4 bases and J dropped 10; count of bases not matched to a gene: 9. The chain's CDR3 is CASSNRQGDGSPLHF. Here the CDR3 DNA reads TGTGCCAGCAGCAACCGACAGGGGGATGGATCACCCCTCCACTTT.

The chain combines TRBV19 with TRBJ1-5, with a tentative D call TRBD1 (5 bases). V was trimmed by 1 base and J by 4 bases, leaving 11 bases between them. CDR1 LNHDA and CDR2 SQIVND come from the germline V gene (reference sequence). The CDR3 spans 15 residues. CDR3 loop: CASSIGGGSNQPQHF. Here the CDR3 DNA reads TGTGCCAGTAGTATAGGGGGGGGGTCGAATCAGCCCCAGCATTTT.

The table lists this clone with a count of one. The rearrangement links TRBV21-1 to TRBJ2-7; the tabulated D call, TRBD1, remains unverified against the DNA. TRBV21-1 represents a pseudogene. This CDR3 is built from 17 residues. CDR3 sequence: CASARDRVKLGAYEQYF. DNA for the CDR3: TGTGCCAGCGCTCGAGACAGGGTAAAGTTAGGTGCCTACGAGCAGTACTTC.

This chain connects TRBV4-1 to TRBJ2-5; D might be TRBD2 (5 bases). The V and J ends lost 5 bases and 5 bases respectively, with 15 bases between them. This CDR3 has 14 residues. CDR1 and CDR2 (germline): MGHRA, YSYEKL. CDR3 in DNA: TGCGCCAGCAGCTTGATCCGGGATGTTGAGACCCAGTACTTC. This sequence encodes CASSLIRDVETQYF.

The genes are TRBV11-3 and TRBJ2-2, with a tentative D call TRBD1 (6 bases). CDR3 length equals 14 residues. Germline V gene data show CDR1 as SGHNT and CDR2 as YENEEA. V gave up 5 bases and J gave up 1 base, with 8 bases separating them. CDR3 in DNA: TGTGCCAGCAGCGTGACAGGGAACACCGGGGAGCTGTTTTTT. Translating it yields CASSVTGNTGELFF.

V is TRBV7-2 and J is TRBJ1-6, with D perhaps matching TRBD1 (5 bases). The V end was cut by 1 base, the J end by 7 bases, with 14 bases between. Per germline, CDR1 SGHTA and CDR2 FQGNSA. The CDR3 covers 16 residues. The CDR3 bases are TGTGCCAGCAGCTTAGAAAGGGGATTTTCGAATTCACCCCTCCACTTT. The encoded protein is CASSLERGFSNSPLHF. Drawing the rest from reference TRBV7-2 and TRBJ1-6, the complete variable domain is GAGVSQSPSNKVTEKGKDVELRCDPISGHTALYWYRQSLGQGLEFLIYFQGNSAPDKSGLPSDRFSAERTGGSVSTLTIQRTQQEDSAVYLCASSLERGFSNSPLHFGNGTRLTVT.

The CDR3 nucleotides read TGCAGTGCTAGAGCGGGAGAGACCCAGTACTTC. Translation gives CSARAGETQYF. The chain is built from TRBV20-1 and TRBJ2-5, with no clear D. This CDR3 comprises 11 residues. CDR1 is DFQATT and CDR2 is SNEGSKA in the germline V gene (reference sequence). Trimming left V 1 base short and J 4 bases short, with 4 bases between.

V gene TRBV30 combines with J gene TRBJ1-2; 7 bases are shared with TRBD1. The CDR3 length is 13 residues. V was pared by 3 bases and J by 7 bases, with 8 bases of the junction left unmatched. The germline V gene has CDR1 GTSNPN and CDR2 SVGIG (reference sequence). This chain's CDR3 is CAWRKTGVAGYTF. The CDR3 region has the DNA TGTGCCTGGAGAAAAACAGGGGTGGCTGGCTACACCTTC.

This clone was seen only once. The J gene is TRBJ2-1, the V gene TRBV7-6; D possibly corresponds to TRBD2 (5 bases). With 0 bases removed from V and 7 bases from J, the gap between germline ends came to 13 bases. CDR3 length equals 15 residues. CDR1 is SGHVS and CDR2 is FNYEAQ in the germline V gene. CDR3 protein: CASSLASRGGNEQFF. CDR3 DNA sequence: TGTGCCAGCAGCTTAGCTAGTCGGGGTGGTAATGAGCAGTTCTTC.

The V and J genes are TRBV7-8 and TRBJ1-1; 7 bases map to TRBD1. The germline V gene encodes CDR1 SGHVS and CDR2 FQNEAQ. The CDR3 totals 14 residues. The ends lost 3 bases at V and 2 bases at J; junction bases unmatched: 3. The CDR3 DNA reads as TGTGCCAGCAGCTTCACAGGGGACAACACTGAAGCTTTCTTT. Amino acid sequence: CASSFTGDNTEAFF.